This T cell receptor beta chain was identified in a study of T cell responses to AZD1222 COVID-19 vaccine. Turning to the study itself: Some second doses came at about 4 weeks and others at about 12 weeks; these were pooled.

This clone was observed once. Its matching antigen is unknown. The protocol was immunoSEQ multiplex PCR, while the TCRdb copy is restricted to in-frame clones and leaves out a portion. This sample yields about 110,000 clones, of which just under 95% are seen a single time; less than 2.5% belongs to the top ten. The study, taken as a whole, reports: Reportedly, nearly half the spike-specific TCRs target unmutated variant regions. In all cases, repertoires were sampled only after the peak T cell response. Donor demographics were predominantly white British with a female majority; clonal diversity may be underestimated.

The specimen was peripheral blood, collected on day 0 of AZD1222 vaccination. The sequence derives from an adult in good health.

The CDR3 DNA is TGTGCCAGCAGCCCGGGGACAGGGCGAGAGACCCAGTACTTC. Protein sequence: CASSPGTGRETQYF. The J gene is TRBJ2-5, the V gene TRBV7-9, with 9 bases lining up with TRBD1. The trim removed 5 bases at V and 4 bases at J, leaving 5 bases unmatched. Germline CDR1 SEHNR, CDR2 FQNEAQ (reference sequence). The CDR3 totals 14 residues.